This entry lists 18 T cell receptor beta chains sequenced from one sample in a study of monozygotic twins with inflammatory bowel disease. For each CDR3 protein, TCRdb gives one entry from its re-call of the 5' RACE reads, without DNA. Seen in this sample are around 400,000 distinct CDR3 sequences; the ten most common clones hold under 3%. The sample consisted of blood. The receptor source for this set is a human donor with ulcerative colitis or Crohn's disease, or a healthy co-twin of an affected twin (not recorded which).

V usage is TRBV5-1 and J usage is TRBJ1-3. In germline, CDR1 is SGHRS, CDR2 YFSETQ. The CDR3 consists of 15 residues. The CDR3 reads CASRESDGPGNTIYF. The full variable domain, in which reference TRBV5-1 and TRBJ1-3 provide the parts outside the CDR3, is KAGVTQTPRYLIKTRGQQVTLSCSPISGHRSVSWYQQTPGQGLQFLFEYFSETQRNKGNFPGRFSGRQFSNSRSEMNVSTLELGDSALYLCASRESDGPGNTIYFGEGSWLTVV.

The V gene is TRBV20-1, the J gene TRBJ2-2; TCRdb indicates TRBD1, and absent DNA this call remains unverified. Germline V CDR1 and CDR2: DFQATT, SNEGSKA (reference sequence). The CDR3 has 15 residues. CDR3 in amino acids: CSARVGGPNTGELFF.

The CDR3 sequence is CASSYIDVWDQPQHF. J is TRBJ1-5 and V is TRBV6-5. Germline CDR1 is MNHEY and CDR2 is SVGAGI. The CDR3 has 15 residues.

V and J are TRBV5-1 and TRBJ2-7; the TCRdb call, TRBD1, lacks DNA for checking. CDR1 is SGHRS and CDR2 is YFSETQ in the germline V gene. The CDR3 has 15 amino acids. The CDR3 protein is CASSSDAPWTYEQYF.

CDR3 sequence reads: CSAPLVREWGYEQYF. This sequence joins TRBV20-1 and TRBJ2-7; TCRdb indicates TRBD2, and absent DNA this call remains unverified. The germline V gene encodes CDR1 DFQATT and CDR2 SNEGSKA (reference sequence). CDR3 length: 15 residues.

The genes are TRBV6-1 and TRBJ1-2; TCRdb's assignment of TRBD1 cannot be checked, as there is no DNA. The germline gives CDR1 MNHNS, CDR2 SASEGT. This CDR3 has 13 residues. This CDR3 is CASSPGPFYGYTF.

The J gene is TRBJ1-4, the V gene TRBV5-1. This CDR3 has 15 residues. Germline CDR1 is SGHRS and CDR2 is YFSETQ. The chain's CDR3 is CASSLSRPTNEKLFF. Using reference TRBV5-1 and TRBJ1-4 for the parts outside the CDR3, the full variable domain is KAGVTQTPRYLIKTRGQQVTLSCSPISGHRSVSWYQQTPGQGLQFLFEYFSETQRNKGNFPGRFSGRQFSNSRSEMNVSTLELGDSALYLCASSLSRPTNEKLFFGSGTQLSVL.

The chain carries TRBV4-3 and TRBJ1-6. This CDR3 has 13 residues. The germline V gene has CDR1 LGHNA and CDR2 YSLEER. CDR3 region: CASSQEFLSPLHF.

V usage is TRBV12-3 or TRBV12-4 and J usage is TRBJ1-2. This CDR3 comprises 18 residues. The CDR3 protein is CASSLIPRVVPFTYGYTF.

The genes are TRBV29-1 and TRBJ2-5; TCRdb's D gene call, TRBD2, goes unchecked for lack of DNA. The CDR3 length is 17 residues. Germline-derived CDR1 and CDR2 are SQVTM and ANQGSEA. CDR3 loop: CSVEEGLEAGGLETQYF.

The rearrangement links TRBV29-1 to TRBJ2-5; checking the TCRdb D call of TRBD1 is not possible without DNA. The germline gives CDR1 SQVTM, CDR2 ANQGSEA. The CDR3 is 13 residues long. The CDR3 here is CSVPGDGQETQYF.

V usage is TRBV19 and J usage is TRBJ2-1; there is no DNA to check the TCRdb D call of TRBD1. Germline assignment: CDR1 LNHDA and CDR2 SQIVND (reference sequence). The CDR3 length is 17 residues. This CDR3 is CASSIDLGQGTYNEQFF.

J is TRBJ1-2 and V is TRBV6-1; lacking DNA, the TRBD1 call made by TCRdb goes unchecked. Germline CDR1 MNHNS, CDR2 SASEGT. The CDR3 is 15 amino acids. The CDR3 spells CASSEGPGGNYGYTF.

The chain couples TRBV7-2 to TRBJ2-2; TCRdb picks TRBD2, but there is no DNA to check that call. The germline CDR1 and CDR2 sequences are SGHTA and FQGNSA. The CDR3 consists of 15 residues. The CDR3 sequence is CASSLGTSQDGELFF.

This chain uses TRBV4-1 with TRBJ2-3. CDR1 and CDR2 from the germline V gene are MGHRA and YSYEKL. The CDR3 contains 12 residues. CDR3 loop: CASSQETGTQYF.

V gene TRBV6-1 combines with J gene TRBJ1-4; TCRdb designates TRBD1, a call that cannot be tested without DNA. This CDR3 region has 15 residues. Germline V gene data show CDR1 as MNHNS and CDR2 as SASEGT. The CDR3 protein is CASSRDGSTNEKLFF.

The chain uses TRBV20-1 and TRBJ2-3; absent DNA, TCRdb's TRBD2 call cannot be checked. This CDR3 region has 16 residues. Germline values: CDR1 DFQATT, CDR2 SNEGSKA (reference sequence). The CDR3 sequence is CSVSLTSGYGTDAQYF.

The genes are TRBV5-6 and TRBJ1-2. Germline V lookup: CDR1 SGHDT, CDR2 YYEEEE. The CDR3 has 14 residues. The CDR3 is CASSLWQVVYGYTF.